This T cell receptor (beta chain) stems from a study of cytomegalovirus exposure and HLA in healthy donors. Study-wide results and caveats: Further analysis was carried out later, and it showed several of the most significant clusters appearing linked to common viral pathogens.

Details on this clone: Its antigen is unidentified.

PCR employed 60 Vbeta and 13 Jbeta primers. Only in-frame clones appear in the TCRdb table, and some are missing; sequencing was by immunoSEQ multiplex PCR. The sample records 50,000 or so clones, 70% to 75% being singletons. The donors (healthy individuals) were bone marrow donors. Material: PBMCs. This clonotype was sampled from a man aged 35 to 55 in good health and CMV-seropositive.

CDR3 DNA sequence: TGTGCCAGCACCGGTCATAGCGGGGGGGTGTTCTACAATGAGCAGTTCTTC. This sequence encodes CASTGHSGGVFYNEQFF. V is TRBV2 and J is TRBJ2-1; 11 bases line up with TRBD2. The trim removed 7 bases at V and 3 bases at J, leaving 11 bases unmatched. The CDR3 extends over 17 amino acids. Germline V gene sequence: CDR1 SNHLY, CDR2 FYNNEI. The full variable domain, with the rest looked up from reference TRBV2 and TRBJ2-1, is EPEVTQTPSHQVTQMGQEVILRCVPISNHLYFYWYRQILGQKVEFLVSFYNNEISEKSEIFDDQFSVERPDGSNFTLKIRSTKLEDSAMYFCASTGHSGGVFYNEQFFGPGTRLTVL.